The clone carrying this T cell receptor (beta chain) is a singleton in its sample. These data come from a study of blood T cell repertoires in COVID-19. Study in general: Acute and convalescent COVID-19 samples came from the United States, Italy and Spain. PBMCs, B-cell-depleted T cells, or T cells were the source of the cDNA or gDNA that made up the material.

The CDR3 sequence is 15 residues long. The ends were cut back, 5 bases at V and 5 bases at J, with 15 bases in the middle. Germline CDR1 reads KGHSH; CDR2 reads LQKENI. Clones were sequenced by immunoSEQ multiplex PCR, and TCRdb holds only the in-frame ones, with some missing. The table lists 140,000 or so clones, 80% to 90% of them singletons. This TCR derives from a woman aged 55-70 years with active COVID-19. Source material: peripheral blood. V is TRBV18 and J is TRBJ1-4, with a tentative D call TRBD1 (5 bases). The CDR3 nucleotides read TGTGCCAGCTCAGTCGAGACCGGGGGAAATGAAAAACTGTTTTTT. Encoded protein: CASSVETGGNEKLFF.